This record looks at one TCR beta chain sequence and its context. Its target is not known. CDR3 length equals 12 residues. With 5 bases clipped from V and 7 bases from J, the junction kept 2 bases outside the gene matches. Germline V CDR1 and CDR2: KGHDR, SFDVKD. This record belongs to a study of vaccination effects on CD4 cells after COVID-19. Ahead of sequencing, the ViraFEST assay grew antigen-specific CD4+ T cells using viral peptide pools. Culture proceeded for more than nine days, and CD4+ T cells were then isolated. People in the vaccine group had not been infected with SARS-CoV-2 before, and their nucleocapsid antibodies were negative. Sequenced by immunoSEQ multiplex PCR; TCRdb stores in-frame clones only, minus some. The sample lists 67,000 or so clones, around 72% occurring once.

The TCR sequence derives from a human donor who received a COVID-19 vaccine. The rearrangement joins TRBV24-1 to TRBJ2-5; 8 bases are a match to TRBD2. Source: CD4+ T cells from PBMCs cultured with HCoV-OC43 spike peptides, taken before COVID-19 vaccination. This sample's subset: HCoV-OC43 spike overlapping peptide pool stimulation. The CDR3 is CATSGLAGTQYF. The CDR3 coding sequence is TGTGCCACCAGTGGTCTAGCGGGGACCCAGTACTTC.